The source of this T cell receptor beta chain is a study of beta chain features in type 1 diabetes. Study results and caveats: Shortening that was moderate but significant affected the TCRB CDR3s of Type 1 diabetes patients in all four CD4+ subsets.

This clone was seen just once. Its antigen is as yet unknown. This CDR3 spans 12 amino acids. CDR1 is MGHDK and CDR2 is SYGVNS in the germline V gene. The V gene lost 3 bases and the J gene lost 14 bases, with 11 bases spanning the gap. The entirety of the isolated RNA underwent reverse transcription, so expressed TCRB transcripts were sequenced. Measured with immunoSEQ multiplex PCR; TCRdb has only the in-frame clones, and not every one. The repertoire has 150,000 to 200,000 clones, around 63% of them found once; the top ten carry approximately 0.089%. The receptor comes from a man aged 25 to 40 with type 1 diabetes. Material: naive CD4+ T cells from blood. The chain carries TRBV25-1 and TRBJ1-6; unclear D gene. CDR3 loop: CASSEAEFTLHF. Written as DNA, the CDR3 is TGTGCCAGCAGTGAGGCGGAATTCACCCTCCACTTT.